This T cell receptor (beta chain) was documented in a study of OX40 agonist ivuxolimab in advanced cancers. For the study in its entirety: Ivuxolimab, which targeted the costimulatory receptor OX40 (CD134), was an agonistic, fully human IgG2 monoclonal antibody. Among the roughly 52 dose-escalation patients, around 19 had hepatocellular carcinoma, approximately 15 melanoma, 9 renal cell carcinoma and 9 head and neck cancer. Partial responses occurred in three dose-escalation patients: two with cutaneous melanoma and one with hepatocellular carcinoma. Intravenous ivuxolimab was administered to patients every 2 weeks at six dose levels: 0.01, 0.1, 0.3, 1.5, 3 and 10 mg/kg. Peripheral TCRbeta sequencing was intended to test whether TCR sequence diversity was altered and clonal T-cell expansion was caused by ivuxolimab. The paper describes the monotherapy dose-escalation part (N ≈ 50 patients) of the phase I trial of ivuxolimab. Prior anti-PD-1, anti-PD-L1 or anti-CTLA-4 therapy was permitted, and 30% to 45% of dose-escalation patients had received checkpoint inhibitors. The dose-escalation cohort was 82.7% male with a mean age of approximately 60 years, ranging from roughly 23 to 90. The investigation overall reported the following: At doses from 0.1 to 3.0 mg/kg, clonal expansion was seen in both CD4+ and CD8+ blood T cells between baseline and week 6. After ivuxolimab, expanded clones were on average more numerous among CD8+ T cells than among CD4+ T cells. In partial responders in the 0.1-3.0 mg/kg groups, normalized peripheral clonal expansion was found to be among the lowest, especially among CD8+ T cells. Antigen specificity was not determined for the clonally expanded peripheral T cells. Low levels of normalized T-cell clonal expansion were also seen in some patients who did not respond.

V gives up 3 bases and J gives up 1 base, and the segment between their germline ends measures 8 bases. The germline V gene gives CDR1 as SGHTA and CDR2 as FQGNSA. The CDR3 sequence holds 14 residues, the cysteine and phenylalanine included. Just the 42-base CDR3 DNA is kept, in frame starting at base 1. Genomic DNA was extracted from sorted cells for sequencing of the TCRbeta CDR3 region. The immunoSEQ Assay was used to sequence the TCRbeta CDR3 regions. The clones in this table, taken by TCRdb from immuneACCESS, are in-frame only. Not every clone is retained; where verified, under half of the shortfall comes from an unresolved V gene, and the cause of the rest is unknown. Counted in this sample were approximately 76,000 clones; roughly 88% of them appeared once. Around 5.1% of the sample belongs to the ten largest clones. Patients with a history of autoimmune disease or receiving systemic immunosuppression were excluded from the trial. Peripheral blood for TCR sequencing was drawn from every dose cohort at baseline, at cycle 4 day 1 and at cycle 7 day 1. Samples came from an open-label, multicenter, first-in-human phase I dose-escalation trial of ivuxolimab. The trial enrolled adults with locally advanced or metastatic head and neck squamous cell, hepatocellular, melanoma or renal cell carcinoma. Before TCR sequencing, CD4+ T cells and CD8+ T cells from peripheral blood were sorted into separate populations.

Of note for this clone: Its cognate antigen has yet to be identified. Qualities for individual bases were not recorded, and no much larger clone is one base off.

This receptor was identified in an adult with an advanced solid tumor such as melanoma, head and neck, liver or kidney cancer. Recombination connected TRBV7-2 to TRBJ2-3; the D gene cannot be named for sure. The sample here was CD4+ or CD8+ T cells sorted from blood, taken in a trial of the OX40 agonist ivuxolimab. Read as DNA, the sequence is TGTGCCAGCAGCTTTGGCCTCGGCACAGATACGCAGTATTTT. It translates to CASSFGLGTDTQYF.